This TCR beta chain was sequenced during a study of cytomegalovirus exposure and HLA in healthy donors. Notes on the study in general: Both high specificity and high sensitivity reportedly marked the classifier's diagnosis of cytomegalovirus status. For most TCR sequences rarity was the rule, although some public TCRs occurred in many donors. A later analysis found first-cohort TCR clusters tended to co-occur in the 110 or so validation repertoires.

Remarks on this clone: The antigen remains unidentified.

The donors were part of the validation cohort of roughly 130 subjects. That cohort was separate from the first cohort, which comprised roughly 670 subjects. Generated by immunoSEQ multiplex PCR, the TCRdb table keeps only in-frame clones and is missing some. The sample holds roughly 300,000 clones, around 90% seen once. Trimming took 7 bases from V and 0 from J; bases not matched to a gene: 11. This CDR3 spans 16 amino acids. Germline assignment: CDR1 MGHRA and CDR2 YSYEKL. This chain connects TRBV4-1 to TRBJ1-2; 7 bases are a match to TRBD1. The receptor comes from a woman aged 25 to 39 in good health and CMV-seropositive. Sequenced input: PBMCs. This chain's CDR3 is CASTWDSTSSNYGYTF. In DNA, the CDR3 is TGCGCCAGCACCTGGGACAGCACCTCTTCTAACTATGGCTACACCTTC.